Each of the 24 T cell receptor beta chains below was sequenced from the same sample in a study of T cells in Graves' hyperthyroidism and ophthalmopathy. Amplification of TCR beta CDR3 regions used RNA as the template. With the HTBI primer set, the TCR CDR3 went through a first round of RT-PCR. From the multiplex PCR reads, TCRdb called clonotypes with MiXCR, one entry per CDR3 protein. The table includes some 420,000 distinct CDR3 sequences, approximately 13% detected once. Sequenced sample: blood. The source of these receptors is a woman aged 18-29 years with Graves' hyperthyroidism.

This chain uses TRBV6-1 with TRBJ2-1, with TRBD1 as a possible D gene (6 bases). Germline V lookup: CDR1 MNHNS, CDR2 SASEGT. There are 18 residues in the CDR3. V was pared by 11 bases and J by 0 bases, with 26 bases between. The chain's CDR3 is CASAPRGKPIGSYNEQFF. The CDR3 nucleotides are TGTGCCTCAGCACCAAGGGGGAAGCCAATCGGCTCCTACAATGAGCAGTTCTTC.

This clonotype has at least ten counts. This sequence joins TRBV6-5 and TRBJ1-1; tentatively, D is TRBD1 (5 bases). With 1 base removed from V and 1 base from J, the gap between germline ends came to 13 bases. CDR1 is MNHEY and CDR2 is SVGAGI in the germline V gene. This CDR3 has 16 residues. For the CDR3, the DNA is TGTGCCAGCAGTTACTTTCAGGGATCCGGGAACACTGAAGCTTTCTTT. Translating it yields CASSYFQGSGNTEAFF.

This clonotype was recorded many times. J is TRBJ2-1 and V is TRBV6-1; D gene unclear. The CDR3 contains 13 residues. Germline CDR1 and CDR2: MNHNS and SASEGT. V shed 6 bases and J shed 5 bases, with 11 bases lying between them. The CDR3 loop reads CASSAGPNNEQFF. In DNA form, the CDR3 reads TGTGCCAGCAGCGCAGGACCGAACAATGAGCAGTTCTTC.

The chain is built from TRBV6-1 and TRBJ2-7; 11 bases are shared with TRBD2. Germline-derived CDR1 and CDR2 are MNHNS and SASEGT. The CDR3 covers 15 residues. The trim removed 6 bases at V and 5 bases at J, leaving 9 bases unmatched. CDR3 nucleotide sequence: TGTGCCAGCAGCATAGCGGGAGGGCCGGTCCACGAGCAGTACTTC. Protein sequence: CASSIAGGPVHEQYF.

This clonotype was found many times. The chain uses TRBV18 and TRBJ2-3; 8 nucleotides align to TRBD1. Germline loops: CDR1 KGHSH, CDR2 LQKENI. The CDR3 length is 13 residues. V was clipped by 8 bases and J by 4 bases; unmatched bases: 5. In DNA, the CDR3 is TGTGCCAGCCCTTCAGGGGGCCCAGATACGCAGTATTTT. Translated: CASPSGGPDTQYF.

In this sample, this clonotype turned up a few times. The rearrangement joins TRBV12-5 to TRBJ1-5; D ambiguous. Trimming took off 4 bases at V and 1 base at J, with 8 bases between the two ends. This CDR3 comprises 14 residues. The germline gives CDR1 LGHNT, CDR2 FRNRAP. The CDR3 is CASGSPPSNQPQHF. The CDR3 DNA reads TGTGCTAGTGGTTCGCCTCCGAGCAATCAGCCCCAGCATTTT.

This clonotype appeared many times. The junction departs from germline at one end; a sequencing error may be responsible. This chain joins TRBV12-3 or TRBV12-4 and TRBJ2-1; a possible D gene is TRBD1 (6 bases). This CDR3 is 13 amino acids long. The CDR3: CASSLDRHNEQFF. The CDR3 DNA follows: TGTGCCAGCAGCTTAGACAGGCACAATGAGCAGTTCTTC.

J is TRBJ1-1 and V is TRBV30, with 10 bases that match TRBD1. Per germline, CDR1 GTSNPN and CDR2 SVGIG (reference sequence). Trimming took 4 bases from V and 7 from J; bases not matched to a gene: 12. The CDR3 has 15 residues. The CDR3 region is CAWIKTGGLSGEAFF. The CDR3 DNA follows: TGTGCCTGGATTAAGACAGGGGGCCTGTCGGGTGAAGCTTTCTTT.

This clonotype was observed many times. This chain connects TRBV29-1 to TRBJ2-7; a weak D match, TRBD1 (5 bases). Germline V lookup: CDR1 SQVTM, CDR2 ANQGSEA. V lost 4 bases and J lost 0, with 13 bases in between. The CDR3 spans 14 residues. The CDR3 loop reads CSVGFRQISYEQYF. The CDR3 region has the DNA TGCAGCGTTGGTTTCCGACAGATCTCCTACGAGCAGTACTTC.

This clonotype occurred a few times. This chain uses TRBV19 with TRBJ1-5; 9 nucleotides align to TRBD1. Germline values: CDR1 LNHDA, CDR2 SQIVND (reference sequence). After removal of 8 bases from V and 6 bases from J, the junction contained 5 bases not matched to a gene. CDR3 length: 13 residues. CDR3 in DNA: TGTGCCAGTGAGGGACAGGGCAGTCAGCCCCAGCATTTT. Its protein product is CASEGQGSQPQHF.

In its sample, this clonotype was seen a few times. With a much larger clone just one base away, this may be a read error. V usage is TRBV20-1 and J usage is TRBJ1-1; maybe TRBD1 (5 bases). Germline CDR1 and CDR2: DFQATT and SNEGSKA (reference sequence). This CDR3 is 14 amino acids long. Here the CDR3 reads CSAKRRGQNAEAFF. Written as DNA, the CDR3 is TGCAGTGCTAAGAGGCGGGGCCAGAACGCTGAAGCTTTCTTT.

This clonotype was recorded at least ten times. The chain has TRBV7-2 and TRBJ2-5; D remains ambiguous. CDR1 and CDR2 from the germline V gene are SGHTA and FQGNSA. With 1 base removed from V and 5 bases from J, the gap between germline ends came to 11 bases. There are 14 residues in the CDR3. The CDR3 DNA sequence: TGTGCCAGCAGCTTAGATCCCAGAACGGAGACCCAGTACTTC. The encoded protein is CASSLDPRTETQYF.

The CDR3 DNA reads TGTGCCAGCAGCTTCGCGGGACTAGCGGCCAACCAAGAGACCCAGTACTTC. It translates to CASSFAGLAANQETQYF. This rearrangement joins TRBV11-2 to TRBJ2-5; 11 bases line up with TRBD2. V shed 3 bases, J shed 0 bases, and the junction held 6 bases outside the gene matches. From germline, CDR1 is SGHAT and CDR2 FQNNGV. This CDR3 comprises 17 residues.

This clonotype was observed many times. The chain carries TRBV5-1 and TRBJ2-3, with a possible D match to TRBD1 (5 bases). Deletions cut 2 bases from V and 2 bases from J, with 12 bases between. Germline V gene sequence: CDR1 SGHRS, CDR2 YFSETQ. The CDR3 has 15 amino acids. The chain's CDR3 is CASSFDGALTDTQYF. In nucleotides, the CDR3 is TGCGCCAGCAGCTTTGATGGGGCCCTCACAGATACGCAGTATTTT.

The CDR3 loop reads CASTVERDTEAFF. The CDR3, as DNA: TGTGCCAGTACAGTAGAGAGGGACACTGAAGCTTTCTTT. V gene TRBV19 combines with J gene TRBJ1-1; D is unclear. Germline loops: CDR1 LNHDA, CDR2 SQIVND (reference sequence). CDR3 size: 13 residues. V dropped 7 bases and J dropped 3 bases, with 12 bases sitting between them.

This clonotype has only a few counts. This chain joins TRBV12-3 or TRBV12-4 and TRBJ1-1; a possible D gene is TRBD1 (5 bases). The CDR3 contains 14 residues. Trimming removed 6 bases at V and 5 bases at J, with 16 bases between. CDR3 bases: TGTGCCAGCAGACGAGTGGGGGAAGGAACTGAAGCTTTCTTT. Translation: CASRRVGEGTEAFF.

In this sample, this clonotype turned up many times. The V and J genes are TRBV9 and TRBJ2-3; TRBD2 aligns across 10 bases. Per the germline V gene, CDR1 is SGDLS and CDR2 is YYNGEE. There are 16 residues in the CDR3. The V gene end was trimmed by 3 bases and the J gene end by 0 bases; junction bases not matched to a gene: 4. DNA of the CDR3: TGTGCCAGCAGCGCACTAGCGGGATCTAGCACAGATACGCAGTATTTT. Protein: CASSALAGSSTDTQYF.

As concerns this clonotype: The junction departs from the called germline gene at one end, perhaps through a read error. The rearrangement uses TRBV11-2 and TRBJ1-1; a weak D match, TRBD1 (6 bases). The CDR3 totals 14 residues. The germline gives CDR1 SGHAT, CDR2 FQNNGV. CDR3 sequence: CAGSWGADGAEAFF. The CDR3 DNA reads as TGTGCCGGCAGCTGGGGGGCCGATGGGGCTGAAGCTTTCTTT.

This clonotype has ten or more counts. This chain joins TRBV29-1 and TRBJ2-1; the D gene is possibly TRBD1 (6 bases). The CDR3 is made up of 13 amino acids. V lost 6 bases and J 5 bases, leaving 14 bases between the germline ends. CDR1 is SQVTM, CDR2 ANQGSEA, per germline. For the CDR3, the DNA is TGCAGCGTCTCACCCGGGACACACAATGAGCAGTTCTTC. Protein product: CSVSPGTHNEQFF.

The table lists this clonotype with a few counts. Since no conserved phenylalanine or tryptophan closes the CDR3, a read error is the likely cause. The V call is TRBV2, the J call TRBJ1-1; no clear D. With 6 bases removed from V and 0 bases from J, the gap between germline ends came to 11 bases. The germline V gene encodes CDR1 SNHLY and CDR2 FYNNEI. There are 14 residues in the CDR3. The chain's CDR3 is CASRARTMNTEAFL. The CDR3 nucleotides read TGTGCCAGCAGGGCCAGGACGATGAACACTGAAGCTTTCCTT.

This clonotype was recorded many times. CDR3 nucleotide sequence: TGTGCCAGCATGAGGTTCAATGAGCAGTTCTTC. This gives the protein CASMRFNEQFF. This chain links TRBV2 with TRBJ2-1; D remains unclear. V dropped 7 bases and J dropped 6 bases, with 7 bases sitting between them. Germline assignment: CDR1 SNHLY and CDR2 FYNNEI. The CDR3 covers 11 residues.

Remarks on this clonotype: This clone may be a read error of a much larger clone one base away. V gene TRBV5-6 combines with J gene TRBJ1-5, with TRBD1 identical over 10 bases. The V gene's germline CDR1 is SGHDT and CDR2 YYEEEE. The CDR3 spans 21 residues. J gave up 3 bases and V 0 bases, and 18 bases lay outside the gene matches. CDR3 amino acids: CASSLVRPSGQGPENNQPQHF. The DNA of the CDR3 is TGTGCCAGCAGCTTGGTGCGGCCTTCGGGACAGGGGCCCGAGAACAATCAGCCCCAGCATTTT. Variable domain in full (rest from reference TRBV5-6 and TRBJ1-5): DAGVTQSPTHLIKTRGQQVTLRCSPKSGHDTVSWYQQALGQGPQFIFQYYEEEERQRGNFPDRFSGHQFPNYSSELNVNALLLGDSALYLCASSLVRPSGQGPENNQPQHFGDGTRLSIL.

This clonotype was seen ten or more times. The CDR3: CASSFRVVAGELFF. CDR3 sequence (DNA): TGTGCCAGCAGTTTCAGGGTTGTCGCCGGGGAGCTGTTTTTT. The chain carries TRBV6-2 or TRBV6-3 and TRBJ2-2; the D gene is possibly TRBD1 (5 bases). CDR1 and CDR2 from the germline V gene are MNHEY and SVGEGT. Deletions cut 4 bases from V and 6 bases from J, with 12 bases between. CDR3 length: 14 amino acids.

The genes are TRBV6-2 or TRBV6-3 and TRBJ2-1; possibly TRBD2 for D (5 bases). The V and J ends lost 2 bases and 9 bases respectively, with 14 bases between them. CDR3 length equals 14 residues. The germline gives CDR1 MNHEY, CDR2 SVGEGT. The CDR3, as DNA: TGTGCCAGCAGTTACGTTGTTAGCCGGGGTGAGCAGTTCTTC. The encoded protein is CASSYVVSRGEQFF.